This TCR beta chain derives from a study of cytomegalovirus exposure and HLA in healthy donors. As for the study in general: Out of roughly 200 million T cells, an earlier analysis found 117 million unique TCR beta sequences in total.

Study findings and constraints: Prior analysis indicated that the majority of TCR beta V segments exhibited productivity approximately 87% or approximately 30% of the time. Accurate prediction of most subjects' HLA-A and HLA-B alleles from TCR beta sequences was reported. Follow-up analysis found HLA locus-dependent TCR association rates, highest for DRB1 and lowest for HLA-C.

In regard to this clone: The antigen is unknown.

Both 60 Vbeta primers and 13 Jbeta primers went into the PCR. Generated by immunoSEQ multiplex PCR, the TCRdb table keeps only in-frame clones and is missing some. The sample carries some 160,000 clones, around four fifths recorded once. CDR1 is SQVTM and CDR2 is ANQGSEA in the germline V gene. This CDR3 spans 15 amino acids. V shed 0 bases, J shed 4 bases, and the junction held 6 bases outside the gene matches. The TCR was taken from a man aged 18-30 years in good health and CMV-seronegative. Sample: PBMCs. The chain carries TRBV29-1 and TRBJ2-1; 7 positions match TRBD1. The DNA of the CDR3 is TGCAGCGTTGAAGAATCGGGACAGCCTTACAATGAGCAGTTCTTC. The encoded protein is CSVEESGQPYNEQFF.